These 14 T cell receptor beta chains were sequenced from one sample in a study of blood T cell repertoires in COVID-19. TCRdb's table, derived via immunoSEQ multiplex PCR, lists solely in-frame clones and lacks some. Among 200,000 or so clones listed, around 82% were seen once. What was sequenced was peripheral blood. All receptors derive from a woman aged 70-85 years with acute or convalescent COVID-19.

This clone occurred a few times. The V call is TRBV5-1, the J call TRBJ1-1, with D possibly matching TRBD1 (6 bases). V lost 4 bases to trimming and J lost 7 bases, with 23 bases between them. Germline V gene sequence: CDR1 SGHRS, CDR2 YFSETQ. There are 16 residues in the CDR3. CDR3 sequence: CASSLASGHPEGEAFF. The CDR3 nucleotides read TGCGCCAGCAGCCTGGCCTCGGGACACCCAGAGGGTGAAGCTTTCTTT. The whole variable domain, remainder taken from reference TRBV5-1 and TRBJ1-1, is KAGVTQTPRYLIKTRGQQVTLSCSPISGHRSVSWYQQTPGQGLQFLFEYFSETQRNKGNFPGRFSGRQFSNSRSEMNVSTLELGDSALYLCASSLASGHPEGEAFFGQGTRLTVV.

The chain couples TRBV28 to TRBJ1-2, with D uncertain. V was shortened by 7 bases and J by 0 bases, with 15 bases between the two germline ends. The CDR3 loop spans 15 amino acids. Germline-derived CDR1 and CDR2 are MDHEN and SYDVKM. CDR3 DNA sequence: TGTGCCAGCAAAGGCCCCGGAGGAGCTAACTATGGCTACACCTTC. It encodes CASKGPGGANYGYTF.

This chain uses TRBV18 with TRBJ2-1, with 11 nucleotides matching TRBD1. CDR1 is KGHSH, CDR2 LQKENI, per germline. Trimming took 6 bases from V and 6 from J; bases not matched to a gene: 7. The CDR3 contains 15 residues. CDR3 loop: CASSWTGGKGNEQFF. CDR3 in DNA: TGTGCCAGCTCTTGGACAGGGGGCAAGGGCAATGAGCAGTTCTTC.

The chain has TRBV21-1 and TRBJ1-4. TRBV21-1 constitutes a pseudogene. CDR3 length: 17 residues. The CDR3 DNA reads TGTGCCAGCAGCAAAGAGGTGGTGGCGGCAACTAATGAAAAACTGTTTTTT. Amino acids: CASSKEVVAATNEKLFF.

The chain recombines TRBV5-1 with TRBJ2-3, with TRBD2 matching over 14 bases. J lost 3 bases, V lost 4 bases, and 4 bases had no gene match. Germline V gives CDR1 SGHRS, CDR2 YFSETQ. The CDR3 sequence is 16 residues long. The CDR3 nucleotides are TGCGCCAGCAGCCAAGGGACTAGCGGGAGAACAGATACGCAGTATTTT. Protein product: CASSQGTSGRTDTQYF.

Of note for this clone: At the DNA level, this CDR3 is encoded by other sequences in the same sample as well. The J gene is TRBJ2-1, the V gene TRBV5-1, with 11 positions matching TRBD2. CDR3 length: 15 amino acids. After removal of 2 bases from V and 7 bases from J, the junction contained 5 bases not matched to a gene. Germline assignment: CDR1 SGHRS and CDR2 YFSETQ. The CDR3 loop reads CASSFGLAGGNEQFF. CDR3 in DNA: TGCGCCAGCAGCTTCGGGCTAGCGGGAGGAAATGAGCAGTTCTTC.

This chain connects TRBV18 to TRBJ2-7; D possibly corresponds to TRBD2 (5 bases). Looked up from germline, CDR1 is KGHSH and CDR2 is LQKENI. Trimming left V 6 bases short and J 3 bases short, with 9 bases between. The CDR3 is 12 amino acids. For the CDR3, the DNA is TGTGCCAGCTCCGGGGAAATCTACGAGCAGTACTTC. Translation gives CASSGEIYEQYF.

V usage is TRBV18 and J usage is TRBJ1-1; D unresolved. CDR3 length: 15 residues. The V end was cut by 0 bases, the J end by 0 bases, with 8 bases between. The germline V gene encodes CDR1 KGHSH and CDR2 LQKENI. Here the CDR3 DNA reads TGTGCCAGCTCACCACCCAGAAATATGAACACTGAAGCTTTCTTT. This gives the protein CASSPPRNMNTEAFF.

Concerning this clone: Other DNA sequences from this sample encode an identical CDR3 as well. V and J are TRBV5-4 and TRBJ1-2, with 9 nucleotides matching TRBD1. The V gene end was trimmed by 5 bases and the J gene end by 3 bases; junction bases not matched to a gene: 2. Germline V gene data show CDR1 as SGHNT and CDR2 as YYREEE (reference sequence). The CDR3 is 13 amino acids. The CDR3 DNA reads TGTGCCAGCAGTTGGGACAGGGACTATGGCTACACCTTC. It encodes CASSWDRDYGYTF.

V is TRBV3-1 (or the pseudogene TRBV3-2) and J is TRBJ2-7; D is unresolved. Germline CDR1 reads LGHDT; CDR2 reads YNNKEL (reference sequence). Between the trimmed V and J ends, which lost 3 bases and 4 bases, there was a span of 10 bases. CDR3 length equals 13 residues. CDR3 sequence (DNA): TGTGCCAGCAGCCATGGCGGATCTTACGAGCAGTACTTC. Its translation is CASSHGGSYEQYF.

The V call is TRBV18, the J call TRBJ1-1; D not resolved. CDR3 length equals 13 residues. The V gene lost 4 bases and the J gene lost 3 bases, with 9 bases spanning the gap. Germline-derived CDR1 and CDR2 are KGHSH and LQKENI. CDR3 in amino acids: CASSQERDTEAFF. CDR3 nucleotide sequence: TGTGCCAGCTCACAGGAACGGGACACTGAAGCTTTCTTT.

This CDR3 is CASSEGAGGPYEQYF. In DNA, the CDR3 is TGTGCCAGCAGCGAAGGGGCGGGAGGCCCCTACGAGCAGTACTTC. V usage is TRBV5-8 and J usage is TRBJ2-7; 8 nucleotides align to TRBD2. Germline V lookup: CDR1 SGHTS, CDR2 YDEGEE. V lost 4 bases, J lost 2 bases, and 8 bases stayed unmatched. CDR3 size: 15 residues.

The chain recombines TRBV13 with TRBJ2-7, with 7 bases matching TRBD1. J was trimmed by 1 base and V by 2 bases; bases with no gene match: 11. Germline CDR1 and CDR2: PRHDT and FYEKMQ (reference sequence). The CDR3 is made up of 17 amino acids. The CDR3 region has the DNA TGTGCCAGCAGCTTAATGACAGGGACAACGTTATCCTACGAGCAGTACTTC. It specifies CASSLMTGTTLSYEQYF.

Only a few counts were recorded for this clone. V gene TRBV7-9 combines with J gene TRBJ1-5; a possible D gene is TRBD1 (5 bases). Germline V gene lookup returns CDR1 SEHNR and CDR2 FQNEAQ (reference sequence). The CDR3 consists of 19 residues. V lost 4 bases to trimming and J lost 2 bases, with 24 bases between them. CDR3 coding DNA: TGTGCCAGCAGCTCCGCGGGGGGGTTACTTATGGGAGGCAATCAGCCCCAGCATTTT. Encoded protein: CASSSAGGLLMGGNQPQHF.